The entry below describes one T cell receptor beta chain. The CDR3 runs 16 residues. Germline CDR1 is SGHVS and CDR2 is FQNEAQ. V was shortened by 3 bases and J by 3 bases, with 15 bases between the two germline ends. This entry is derived from a study of Ad26.COV2.S vaccination and SARS-CoV-2 variants. The overall study: Participants got Ad26.COV2.S intramuscularly, once or twice 56 days apart.

Specified treatment: around 19 received Ad26.COV2.S at low or high dose, single or two shots; roughly 5 received placebo; per-sample allocation not given. Following the first vaccine or placebo injection, samples were taken on day 63. Aged 18-55 years, donor was enrolled in Boston in 2020. Immunization relied on an Ad26 vector, which expressed Wuhan-strain SARS-CoV-2 spike. Only in-frame clones appear in the TCRdb table, and some are missing; sequencing was by immunoSEQ multiplex PCR. The table shows hundreds of thousands of clones, with about 85% occurring only once. The sequence came from a person aged 18-65 years who received the Ad26.COV2.S COVID-19 vaccine or a placebo. The genes are TRBV7-8 and TRBJ2-1, with a weak D call TRBD2 (6 bases). This sample comprised peripheral blood, obtained in a trial of Ad26.COV2.S vaccine versus placebo. For the CDR3, the DNA is TGTGCCAGCAGCTTCGCCCGGGACTTAAACTACAATGAGCAGTTCTTC. The encoded protein is CASSFARDLNYNEQFF.